This record looks at one T cell receptor beta chain sequence and its context. Germline V gene sequence: CDR1 MNHEY, CDR2 SVGAGI. The CDR3 contains 12 residues. Trimming took 6 bases from V and 6 from J, leaving 6 bases between them. The data originate from a study of blood T cell repertoires in COVID-19. In the study overall: Samples representing acute and convalescent COVID-19 were sourced from the United States, Italy and Spain.

In the study's own analysis: From reference gene primer amplification, estimates of nucleated cell counts were derived. The table came from immunoSEQ multiplex PCR; TCRdb's copy has only in-frame clones and leaves some out. The V and J calls and clone size are taken from that table; D and trimming were inferred from the DNA. The data contain 250,000 or so clones, 75% to 90% of them singletons. The chain uses TRBV6-5 and TRBJ1-6; D remains unclear. This clonotype was sampled from a man aged 25-45 years with active or convalescent COVID-19. Sequenced material: peripheral blood. The CDR3 sequence: CASRSSNSPLHF. The CDR3 DNA sequence: TGTGCCAGCAGGTCCAGTAATTCACCCCTCCACTTT.